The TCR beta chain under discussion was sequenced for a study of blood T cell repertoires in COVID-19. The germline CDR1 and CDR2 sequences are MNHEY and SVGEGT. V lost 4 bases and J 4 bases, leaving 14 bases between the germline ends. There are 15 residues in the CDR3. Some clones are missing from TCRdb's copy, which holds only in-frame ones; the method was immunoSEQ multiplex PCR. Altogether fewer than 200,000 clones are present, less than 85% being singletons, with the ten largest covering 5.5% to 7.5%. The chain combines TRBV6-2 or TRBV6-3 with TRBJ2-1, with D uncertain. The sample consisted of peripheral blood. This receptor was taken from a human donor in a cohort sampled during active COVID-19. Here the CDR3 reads CASSLRPMGYNEQFF. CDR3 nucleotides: TGTGCCAGCAGTTTGCGGCCGATGGGTTACAATGAGCAGTTCTTC.